The entry below describes one T cell receptor (beta chain). Its antigen remains unidentified. Sequencing was performed with immunoSEQ multiplex PCR; in TCRdb, only in-frame clones are kept and a portion is missing. The table shows 350,000 or so clones, with more than 80% occurring only once. These data are taken from a study of cytomegalovirus exposure and HLA in healthy donors. The study, taken as a whole, reports: For cytomegalovirus status, the classifier reportedly gave diagnoses with high specificity and sensitivity. The majority of TCR sequences were rare, yet some public TCRs appeared in many donors. It was found in a later analysis that first-cohort TCR clusters tended to co-occur in the 120 validation repertoires.

CDR1 is LNHDA, CDR2 SQIVND, per germline (reference sequence). V lost 2 bases, J lost 4 bases, and 12 bases lay in between. The CDR3 is made up of 15 amino acids. The donors were members of the validation cohort comprising some 130 subjects, separate from the approximately 670-subject first cohort. The TCR originated in a woman aged 18-29 years in good health and CMV-seronegative. The V call is TRBV19, the J call TRBJ1-5; possible D gene TRBD1, 6 bases. The sample consisted of PBMCs. The CDR3 spells CASSIWGGPNQPQHF. The CDR3 nucleotides are TGTGCCAGTAGTATATGGGGGGGGCCTAATCAGCCCCAGCATTTT.